These 4 T cell receptor beta chains came from one sample sequenced in a study of breast tumors, draining lymph nodes, adjacent tissues. TCRdb reprocessed the multiplex PCR reads with MiXCR, giving one entry per CDR3 protein. Of about 140,000 distinct CDR3 sequences detected, 30% to 35% appear once; the ten largest clones hold about 2.3%. Samples came from axillary lymph nodes draining the breast cancer. Sequencing was done on a sample of axillary lymph node tissue. The receptors were sampled from a female donor with breast cancer. Some clones in this sample may be carry-over from other donors' samples.

This clonotype was found many times. The chain recombines TRBV20-1 with TRBJ2-2, with a weak D call TRBD2 (5 bases). The CDR3 length is 14 residues. CDR1 is DFQATT, CDR2 SNEGSKA, per germline (reference sequence). Between the trimmed V and J ends, which lost 2 bases and 6 bases, there was a span of 13 bases. CDR3 loop: CSARIANVPGELFF. CDR3 sequence (DNA): TGCAGTGCTAGAATAGCGAATGTCCCCGGGGAGCTGTTTTTT.

This clonotype has ten or more counts. The genes are TRBV5-1 and TRBJ2-1, with 7 bases identical to TRBD2. Per germline, CDR1 SGHRS and CDR2 YFSETQ. The CDR3 contains 13 residues. J lost 5 bases, V lost 3 bases, and 2 bases had no gene match. The CDR3 region has the DNA TGCGCCAGCAGCTACCTAGCGGACAATGAGCAGTTCTTC. It translates to CASSYLADNEQFF.

This clonotype has ten or more counts. The rearrangement links TRBV5-6 to TRBJ2-5; the D gene is possibly TRBD1 (5 bases). Germline CDR1 reads SGHDT; CDR2 reads YYEEEE. Between the trimmed V and J ends, which lost 4 bases and 4 bases, there was a span of 17 bases. The CDR3 loop spans 15 amino acids. The CDR3 DNA sequence: TGTGCCAGCAGCCCGTCTGCCGCGCAGGGAGAGACCCAGTACTTC. Translated, it gives CASSPSAAQGETQYF.

This clonotype came up many times. The chain has TRBV5-6 and TRBJ2-1, with 15 bases identical to TRBD2. This CDR3 comprises 17 residues. Trimming took 3 bases from V and 9 from J; bases not matched to a gene: 10. The germline gives CDR1 SGHDT, CDR2 YYEEEE. The CDR3 region is CASSWARTSGGVSEQFF. The CDR3 DNA reads TGTGCCAGCAGCTGGGCCAGGACTAGCGGGGGGGTATCTGAGCAGTTCTTC.